These 11 T cell receptor beta chains came from one sample sequenced in a study of regulatory T cells in long-lasting Graves disease. To make TCR beta libraries, researchers used iRepertoire HTBI primers and Arm-PCR of CDR3 regions. TCRdb re-called the multiplex PCR reads through MiXCR, storing one row per CDR3 protein. The sample records roughly 380,000 distinct CDR3 sequences, around 15% being singletons. Indicated time point: newly diagnosed GD, antithyroid drugs for less than 3 months. RNA isolated from PBMCs was used to make the TCR library. Material: peripheral blood mononuclear cells (PBMCs), obtained at new diagnosis, from a patient treated with antithyroid drugs. Source of these receptors: a female donor with Graves disease.

The rearrangement links TRBV2 to TRBJ2-1; 14 nucleotides align to TRBD2. There are 20 residues in the CDR3. The germline V gene encodes CDR1 SNHLY and CDR2 FYNNEI. V shed 0 bases, J shed 1 base, and the junction held 8 bases outside the gene matches. The CDR3 DNA sequence: TGTGCCAGCAGTGAAGCGGGACTAGCGGGAGATGACTGGTCCTACAATGAGCAGTTCTTC. Translating it yields CASSEAGLAGDDWSYNEQFF. Full variable domain (outside the CDR3, taken from reference TRBV2 and TRBJ2-1): EPEVTQTPSHQVTQMGQEVILRCVPISNHLYFYWYRQILGQKVEFLVSFYNNEISEKSEIFDDQFSVERPDGSNFTLKIRSTKLEDSAMYFCASSEAGLAGDDWSYNEQFFGPGTRLTVL.

This clonotype was detected many times. V gene TRBV4-3 combines with J gene TRBJ1-1; a possible D gene is TRBD1 (5 bases). CDR1 LGHNA and CDR2 YSLEER come from the germline V gene. V was clipped by 1 base and J by 4 bases, with 13 bases between them. This CDR3 region has 15 residues. In DNA form, the CDR3 reads TGCGCCAGCAGCCAAGGGGGGGGGTGGGGCACTGAAGCTTTCTTT. Amino acid sequence: CASSQGGGWGTEAFF.

CDR3 nucleotide sequence: TGTGCCAGCTCACCATTAGGTAGCCGAGGTACTGAAGCTTTCTTT. Encoded protein: CASSPLGSRGTEAFF. This rearrangement joins TRBV18 to TRBJ1-1; D is uncertain. Germline V gene sequence: CDR1 KGHSH, CDR2 LQKENI. The V end was cut by 2 bases, the J end by 5 bases, with 15 bases between. CDR3 length equals 15 residues. The full variable domain, rest sourced from reference TRBV18 and TRBJ1-1, is NAGVMQNPRHLVRRRGQEARLRCSPMKGHSHVYWYRQLPEEGLKFMVYLQKENIIDESGMPKERFSAEFPKEGPSILRIQQVVRGDSAAYFCASSPLGSRGTEAFFGQGTRLTVV.

This clonotype came up many times. V usage is TRBV2 and J usage is TRBJ2-3; 7 nucleotides align to TRBD1. CDR3 size: 16 residues. The germline CDR1 and CDR2 sequences are SNHLY and FYNNEI. After removal of 3 bases from V and 3 bases from J, the junction contained 9 bases not matched to a gene. The CDR3 DNA sequence: TGTGCCAGCAGTGATAGGCGGCAGGGGGAGACAGATACGCAGTATTTT. Its protein is CASSDRRQGETDTQYF. Based on the CDR3 plus reference TRBV2 and TRBJ2-3, the full variable domain is EPEVTQTPSHQVTQMGQEVILRCVPISNHLYFYWYRQILGQKVEFLVSFYNNEISEKSEIFDDQFSVERPDGSNFTLKIRSTKLEDSAMYFCASSDRRQGETDTQYFGPGTRLTVL.

The CDR3 DNA follows: TGTGCCAGCTCACCACACGCGGGGGGGTGGACTGAAGCTTTCTTT. It is translated as CASSPHAGGWTEAFF. This chain connects TRBV18 to TRBJ1-1, with D possibly matching TRBD1 (5 bases). The V gene lost 1 base and the J gene lost 5 bases, with 14 bases spanning the gap. Germline V CDR1 and CDR2: KGHSH, LQKENI. The CDR3 loop spans 15 amino acids.

This clonotype was seen only a few times. A clone one base away is much larger, so this may be a read error. The chain employs TRBV6-2 or TRBV6-3 and TRBJ2-1, with 11 bases that match TRBD2. V gave up 5 bases and J gave up 4 bases; unmatched junction bases: 10. There are 17 residues in the CDR3. CDR1 is MNHEY, CDR2 SVGEGT, per germline. The CDR3 nucleotides read TGTGCCAGCAGTGATGAAGAAGTAGCGGGAGGGTACAATGAGCAGTTCTTC. This gives the protein CASSDEEVAGGYNEQFF.

This clonotype was recorded at least ten times. V usage is TRBV3-1 and J usage is TRBJ2-1; D is unresolved. The V gene's germline CDR1 is LGHDT and CDR2 YNNKEL (reference sequence). This CDR3 is 12 amino acids long. The V end was cut by 2 bases, the J end by 9 bases, with 8 bases between. This CDR3 reads CASSQLGREQFF. The CDR3 nucleotides read TGTGCCAGCAGCCAACTAGGCCGTGAGCAGTTCTTC.

This clonotype was counted at least ten times. This chain uses TRBV29-1 with TRBJ2-1; D is unclear. V gave up 2 bases and J gave up 3 bases, with 8 bases separating them. The germline V gene has CDR1 SQVTM and CDR2 ANQGSEA. There are 13 residues in the CDR3. This CDR3 is CSVEPQDYNEQFF. In DNA form, the CDR3 reads TGCAGCGTTGAACCCCAGGACTACAATGAGCAGTTCTTC.

This clonotype was detected many times. This sequence joins TRBV7-2 and TRBJ1-6; no reliable D call. CDR1 SGHTA and CDR2 FQGNSA come from the germline V gene. This CDR3 spans 17 amino acids. V lost 4 bases and J lost 4, with 17 bases in between. In DNA form, the CDR3 reads TGTGCCAGCAGCTCGAACCCAACCCGGGAATATAATTCACCCCTCCACTTT. Translating gives CASSSNPTREYNSPLHF.

The rearrangement links TRBV28 to TRBJ2-7, with D tentatively TRBD1 (6 bases). CDR3 length equals 14 residues. Trimming took 9 bases from V and 3 from J, leaving 18 bases between them. Germline V gene lookup returns CDR1 MDHEN and CDR2 SYDVKM. In DNA, the CDR3 is TGTGCCAGTGCGCCGGGACAATTAAACTACGAGCAGTACTTC. It encodes CASAPGQLNYEQYF.

This clonotype was recorded a few times. The J gene is TRBJ2-1, the V gene TRBV6-2 or TRBV6-3; 7 bases align to TRBD2. Trimming cost V 6 bases and J 9 bases; bases outside gene matches: 17. The CDR3 is made up of 16 amino acids. Germline CDR1 reads MNHEY; CDR2 reads SVGEGT. The CDR3 DNA is TGTGCCAGCAGCCACCCAACTAGTAGAAGGGAGGGTGAGCAGTTCTTC. It specifies CASSHPTSRREGEQFF.